This entry lists 21 T cell receptor beta chains sequenced from one sample in a study of CD8 T cells in Susac syndrome. Random hexamers were used to reverse transcribe an amount of roughly 0.5 to 1 ug RNA. TCRdb reprocessed the immunoSEQ multiplex PCR reads with MiXCR, giving one entry per CDR3 protein. The sample has about 300,000 distinct CDR3 sequences; almost 85% are singletons. Material for sequencing was CD8+ T cells from PBMCs. These receptors all stem from a human donor with multiple sclerosis.

The V and J genes are TRBV10-3 and TRBJ1-2, with unresolved D. CDR3 size: 15 residues. The germline CDR1 and CDR2 sequences are ENHRY and SYGVKD. V lost 6 bases to trimming and J lost 4 bases, with 18 bases between them. The DNA for the CDR3 is TGTGCCATCAGCCAACACTGGACGGACGTCTATGGCTACACCTTC. Protein: CAISQHWTDVYGYTF.

This clonotype was seen more than once but under ten times. V and J are TRBV16 and TRBJ1-5, with TRBD1 identical over 7 bases. The CDR3 length is 13 residues. J lost 4 bases, V lost 4 bases, and 1 base had no gene match. In germline, CDR1 is KGHSY, CDR2 FQNENV. CDR3 nucleotide sequence: TGTGCCAGCAGCCTGGACAGGAATCAGCCCCAGCATTTT. It encodes CASSLDRNQPQHF. Full variable domain (remainder filled in from reference TRBV16 and TRBJ1-5): GEEVAQTPKHLVRGEGQKAKLYCAPIKGHSYVFWYQQVLKNEFKFLISFQNENVFDETGMPKERFSAKCLPNSPCSLEIQATKLEDSAVYFCASSLDRNQPQHFGDGTRLSIL.

CDR3 coding DNA: TGTGCCAGCCCGACAGGGTCCTATGGCTACACCTTC. Translated, it gives CASPTGSYGYTF. J is TRBJ1-2 and V is TRBV13, with 7 bases fitting TRBD1. The CDR3 loop spans 12 amino acids. The germline V gene encodes CDR1 PRHDT and CDR2 FYEKMQ (reference sequence). The J segment lost 4 bases and the V segment lost 8 bases, leaving 4 bases of the junction unmatched.

This chain joins TRBV27 and TRBJ2-3; D not resolved. V was pared by 4 bases and J by 2 bases, with 10 bases between. In germline, CDR1 is MNHEY, CDR2 SMNVEV (reference sequence). The CDR3 totals 14 residues. Here the CDR3 DNA reads TGTGCCAGCAGTTCCCGGGCATCCACAGATACGCAGTATTTT. Translation gives CASSSRASTDTQYF.

V gene TRBV7-9 combines with J gene TRBJ1-3; no definite D call. CDR1 and CDR2 from the germline V gene are SEHNR and FQNEAQ (reference sequence). Trimming removed 1 base at V and 4 bases at J, with 11 bases between. The CDR3 runs 15 residues. CDR3 bases: TGTGCCAGCAGCTTAGGTTCGGCGCTGGGAAACACCATATATTTT. It specifies CASSLGSALGNTIYF.

The chain joins TRBV15 to TRBJ2-7; D remains ambiguous. V was trimmed by 0 bases and J by 2 bases, leaving 2 bases between them. CDR3 length equals 12 residues. The V gene's germline CDR1 is LNHNV and CDR2 YYDKDF (reference sequence). The CDR3 reads CATSRDTYEQYF. The CDR3 DNA is TGTGCCACCAGCAGAGATACCTACGAGCAGTACTTC.

This clonotype was seen more than once but under ten times. The chain recombines TRBV11-2 with TRBJ2-7; 9 bases match TRBD1. Per the germline V gene, CDR1 is SGHAT and CDR2 is FQNNGV. J gave up 2 bases and V 5 bases, and 7 bases lay outside the gene matches. This CDR3 region has 15 residues. The CDR3 here is CASSLKRTGAYEQYF. The CDR3 nucleotides read TGTGCCAGCAGCCTGAAGAGGACAGGGGCCTACGAGCAGTACTTC.

The chain recombines TRBV18 with TRBJ2-1; D gene unclear. V lost 3 bases, J lost 8 bases, and 5 bases lay in between. The CDR3 length is 11 residues. In germline, CDR1 is KGHSH, CDR2 LQKENI. The CDR3 spells CASSPDHEQFF. CDR3 sequence (DNA): TGTGCCAGCTCACCCGATCATGAGCAGTTCTTC. Complete variable domain (other parts from reference TRBV18 and TRBJ2-1): NAGVMQNPRHLVRRRGQEARLRCSPMKGHSHVYWYRQLPEEGLKFMVYLQKENIIDESGMPKERFSAEFPKEGPSILRIQQVVRGDSAAYFCASSPDHEQFFGPGTRLTVL.

The chain uses TRBV19 and TRBJ1-1; D is unresolved. The CDR3 length is 13 residues. The V end lost 10 bases, the J end lost 0 bases, and 12 bases lay between the germline ends. The germline gives CDR1 LNHDA, CDR2 SQIVND (reference sequence). The chain's CDR3 is CATTPTVNTEAFF. DNA of the CDR3: TGTGCCACGACGCCGACGGTGAACACTGAAGCTTTCTTT.

This clonotype has just one count. V is TRBV28 and J is TRBJ2-7, with a weak D call TRBD2 (5 bases). The CDR3 sequence is 14 residues long. V was pared by 2 bases and J by 4 bases, with 12 bases between. The V gene's germline CDR1 is MDHEN and CDR2 SYDVKM. The CDR3 region is CASSLTLPGYEQYF. CDR3 sequence (DNA): TGTGCCAGCAGTTTAACCCTACCGGGGTACGAGCAGTACTTC.

This rearrangement joins TRBV6-5 to TRBJ2-3; D uncertain. There are 14 residues in the CDR3. Deletions cut 2 bases from V and 2 bases from J, with 8 bases between. Germline CDR1 is MNHEY and CDR2 is SVGAGI. DNA of the CDR3: TGTGCCAGCAGTTACGGGGTCTACACAGATACGCAGTATTTT. It specifies CASSYGVYTDTQYF.

This clonotype was observed a few times. This rearrangement joins TRBV28 to TRBJ2-1; D possibly corresponds to TRBD1 (6 bases). The CDR3 is 14 residues long. The germline V gene encodes CDR1 MDHEN and CDR2 SYDVKM. The germline V and J ends were trimmed by 6 bases and 7 bases, with 16 bases remaining between them. The CDR3 nucleotides are TGTGCCAGCAGCCTACAGGGAATGGGGAATGAGCAGTTCTTC. It translates to CASSLQGMGNEQFF.

J is TRBJ2-7 and V is TRBV20-1, with D possibly TRBD2 on 6 matching bases. There are 13 residues in the CDR3. Trimming took off 6 bases at V and 2 bases at J, with 14 bases between the two ends. Germline V lookup: CDR1 DFQATT, CDR2 SNEGSKA (reference sequence). CDR3 sequence: CSANRDLAYEQYF. CDR3 DNA sequence: TGCAGTGCAAACCGGGACTTAGCCTACGAGCAGTACTTC.

This rearrangement joins TRBV29-1 to TRBJ2-4; D tentatively reads TRBD1 or TRBD2 (5 bases each). The CDR3 has 17 residues. CDR1 is SQVTM and CDR2 is ANQGSEA in the germline V gene. Trimming removed 2 bases from V and 0 bases from J, with 17 bases in between. CDR3 loop: CSVELRDRGLAKNIQYF. The CDR3 DNA follows: TGCAGCGTTGAATTGAGGGACCGAGGACTAGCCAAAAACATTCAGTACTTC.

The J gene is TRBJ2-1, the V gene TRBV27, with D perhaps matching TRBD1 (6 bases). V lost 5 bases, J lost 3 bases, and 17 bases lay in between. There are 16 residues in the CDR3. Germline CDR1 and CDR2: MNHEY and SMNVEV (reference sequence). As DNA, the CDR3 is TGTGCCAGCAGTCCAGGGGTCGACGGGATCTACAATGAGCAGTTCTTC. Protein: CASSPGVDGIYNEQFF.

The rearrangement uses TRBV5-1 and TRBJ2-1; tentatively, D is TRBD2 (5 bases). Germline V gene data show CDR1 as SGHRS and CDR2 as YFSETQ. This CDR3 spans 15 amino acids. Trimming removed 4 bases from V and 7 bases from J, with 18 bases in between. The DNA of the CDR3 is TGCGCCAGCAGCCCTTGGACCTCGGGGATGAATGAGCAGTTCTTC. This encodes CASSPWTSGMNEQFF. Combining the CDR3 with reference TRBV5-1 and TRBJ2-1 gives the whole variable domain KAGVTQTPRYLIKTRGQQVTLSCSPISGHRSVSWYQQTPGQGLQFLFEYFSETQRNKGNFPGRFSGRQFSNSRSEMNVSTLELGDSALYLCASSPWTSGMNEQFFGPGTRLTVL.

The chain employs TRBV19 and TRBJ2-1; TRBD1 matches 7 bases. Germline loops: CDR1 LNHDA, CDR2 SQIVND (reference sequence). V lost 4 bases, J lost 4 bases, and 1 base stayed unmatched. The CDR3 has 13 amino acids. CDR3 loop: CASSTGGYNEQFF. The DNA of the CDR3 is TGTGCCAGTAGTACAGGGGGTTACAATGAGCAGTTCTTC.

The DNA for the CDR3 is TGTGCCACGTACAGGGGATTGAGTGGGGCCAACGTCCTGACTTTC. This sequence encodes CATYRGLSGANVLTF. The rearrangement joins TRBV10-3 to TRBJ2-6; 7 bases fit TRBD1. The trim removed 10 bases at V and 3 bases at J, leaving 9 bases unmatched. The CDR3 is made up of 15 amino acids. In germline, CDR1 is ENHRY, CDR2 SYGVKD.

This clonotype is a singleton in its sample. The rearrangement links TRBV30 to TRBJ1-5; tentatively, D is TRBD1 (6 bases). V gave up 4 bases and J gave up 9 bases, with 19 bases separating them. Germline CDR1 and CDR2: GTSNPN and SVGIG (reference sequence). This CDR3 region has 14 residues. The CDR3 spells CAWNHNGGLGPQHF. The CDR3 coding sequence is TGTGCCTGGAACCATAATGGGGGCCTAGGGCCCCAGCATTTT. Supplemented by reference TRBV30 and TRBJ1-5, the full variable domain reads SQTIHQWPATLVQPVGSPLSLECTVEGTSNPNLYWYRQAAGRGLQLLFYSVGIGQISSEVPQNLSASRPQDRQFILSSKKLLLSDSGFYLCAWNHNGGLGPQHFGDGTRLSIL.

J is TRBJ2-7 and V is TRBV7-9, with a possible D match to TRBD1 (6 bases). The V gene's germline CDR1 is SEHNR and CDR2 FQNEAQ (reference sequence). There are 15 residues in the CDR3. V was trimmed by 1 base and J by 2 bases, leaving 12 bases between them. CDR3 protein: CASSLGGQPTYEQYF. In DNA form, the CDR3 reads TGTGCCAGCAGCTTAGGCGGACAGCCTACCTACGAGCAGTACTTC.

The chain couples TRBV4-3 to TRBJ2-1, with D perhaps matching TRBD2 (5 bases). Germline CDR1 reads LGHNA; CDR2 reads YSLEER. The CDR3 is made up of 16 amino acids. V was pared by 4 bases and J by 0 bases, with 13 bases between. Here the CDR3 DNA reads TGCGCCAGCAGCCGTAGTATTGGGAGCTCCTACAATGAGCAGTTCTTC. Amino acid sequence: CASSRSIGSSYNEQFF.